This T cell receptor beta chain is drawn from a study of Siglec-9 on CD8 T cells in melanoma (dated by TCRdb to between 2019 and 2020). The study in broad terms: Siglec-9 expression on CD8+ T cells and the role of Siglec-9 in regulating T cells in the melanoma tumor microenvironment were investigated in the study.

What the research found in general, with its limitations: An effector memory CD8+ T-cell subset that appeared to accumulate within melanoma tumors was reported to be marked and regulated by Siglec-9.

Sequences MNHEY (CDR1) and SMNVEV (CDR2) are obtained from the germline V gene (reference sequence). From cysteine to phenylalanine, the CDR3 is 14 amino acids long. Kept here is only the CDR3 DNA, which spans 42 bases and is read in frame from base 1. At the junction V is shortened by 3 bases and J by 4 bases, with 12 bases in between. Libraries were prepared through the immunoSEQ multiplex PCR assay. TCRdb took over this immuneACCESS table, retaining in-frame rearrangements with V and J assigned. Such tables are incomplete; in checked studies, under half of the missing clones stem from an unresolved V gene, and the remainder is unexplained. The sample table holds 30,000 to 45,000 clones, of which about 80% were seen once. The top ten clones comprise under 2% of the sample. Remarks on this clone: It has no known antigen specificity. No much larger clone exists at a distance of one base, and base qualities are not known.

This receptor chain uses TRBV27 and TRBJ1-2; a tentative D match to TRBD1 spans 5 bases. The clonotype was recovered from a human donor in good health. Source material: Siglec-9- CD8+ T cells sorted from blood. Taken with the paper, the label for cell subset or site translates to: CD8 T cells lacking Siglec-9. The DNA sequence follows: TGTGCCAGCAGTTTTGGTCCCAGGGTCTATGGCTACACCTTC. This is translated as CASSFGPRVYGYTF.